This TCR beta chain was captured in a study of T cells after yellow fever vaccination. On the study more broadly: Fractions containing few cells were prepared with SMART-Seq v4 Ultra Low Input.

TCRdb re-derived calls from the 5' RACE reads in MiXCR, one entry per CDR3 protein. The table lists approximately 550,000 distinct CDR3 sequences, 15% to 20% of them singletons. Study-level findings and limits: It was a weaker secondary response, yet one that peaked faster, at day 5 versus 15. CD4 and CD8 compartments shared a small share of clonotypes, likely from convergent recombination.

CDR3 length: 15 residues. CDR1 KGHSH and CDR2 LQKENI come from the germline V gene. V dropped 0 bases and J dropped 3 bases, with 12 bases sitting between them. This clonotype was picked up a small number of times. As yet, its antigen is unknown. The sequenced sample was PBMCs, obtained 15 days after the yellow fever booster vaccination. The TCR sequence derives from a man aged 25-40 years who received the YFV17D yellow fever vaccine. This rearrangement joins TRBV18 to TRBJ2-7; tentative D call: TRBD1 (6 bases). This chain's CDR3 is CASSPPASRGYEQYF. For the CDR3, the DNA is TGTGCCAGCTCACCACCCGCCAGCAGGGGCTACGAGCAGTACTTC.